A single sample gave rise to the 28 T cell receptor beta chains below, sequenced in a study of blood T cell repertoires in COVID-19. Assay: immunoSEQ multiplex PCR; the TCRdb copy retains only in-frame clones and omits some. The table has some 180,000 clones, around 79% seen once. Sequencing was carried out using peripheral blood. These receptors originate from a woman between 35 and 50 years old with COVID-19, enrolled during active disease.

The chain has TRBV4-1 and TRBJ2-3; 12 bases are shared with TRBD2. Germline assignment: CDR1 MGHRA and CDR2 YSYEKL. The junction had 11 bases not matched to a gene; V was cut back by 0 bases and J by 4 bases. CDR3 size: 19 residues. CDR3 amino acids: CASSQDRASGRGGADTQYF. The CDR3 coding sequence is TGCGCCAGCAGCCAAGATCGGGCTAGCGGGAGGGGGGGGGCAGATACGCAGTATTTT.

This chain joins TRBV19 and TRBJ1-2; 9 bases fit TRBD1. Trimming removed 7 bases from V and 6 bases from J; junction bases left unmatched: 9. This CDR3 spans 14 amino acids. Germline V gene lookup returns CDR1 LNHDA and CDR2 SQIVND (reference sequence). In DNA, the CDR3 is TGTGCCAGTACTACCGGGACAGGGACTCATGGCTACACCTTC. Translation: CASTTGTGTHGYTF.

The V and J genes are TRBV27 and TRBJ1-4; D not certain. This CDR3 has 17 amino acids. Germline values: CDR1 MNHEY, CDR2 SMNVEV (reference sequence). V shed 3 bases and J shed 7 bases, with 21 bases lying between them. In DNA, the CDR3 is TGTGCCAGCAGTTTCGGGGAGCCCAGTTTAGTTGGTGAAAAACTGTTTTTT. It translates to CASSFGEPSLVGEKLFF.

This clone was counted a single time. V is TRBV19 and J is TRBJ1-6; no reliable D call. CDR1 is LNHDA and CDR2 is SQIVND in the germline V gene (reference sequence). The CDR3 consists of 15 residues. V lost 7 bases to trimming and J lost 3 bases, with 13 bases between them. CDR3 DNA: TGTGCCAGTACGCCGGGAGCGGGCTATAATTCACCCCTCCACTTT. Translation gives CASTPGAGYNSPLHF.

V and J are TRBV7-2 and TRBJ2-1, with D tentatively TRBD1 (5 bases). The CDR3 length is 16 residues. The germline gives CDR1 SGHTA, CDR2 FQGNSA. The germline V and J ends were trimmed by 5 bases and 0 bases, with 14 bases remaining between them. The CDR3 DNA sequence: TGTGCCAGCAGCGGCCCGACAGTAAGCTCCTACAATGAGCAGTTCTTC. Amino acid sequence: CASSGPTVSSYNEQFF.

CDR3 region: CASSPLGTGRINQPQHF. The CDR3 bases are TGCGCCAGCAGCCCACTAGGGACAGGGCGCATCAATCAGCCCCAGCATTTT. This chain uses TRBV5-1 with TRBJ1-5, with TRBD1 identical over 9 bases. The CDR3 contains 17 residues. J lost 3 bases, V lost 4 bases, and 11 bases had no gene match. Germline V gene sequence: CDR1 SGHRS, CDR2 YFSETQ.

V and J are TRBV6-5 and TRBJ1-1; D is undetermined. Germline V gene sequence: CDR1 MNHEY, CDR2 SVGAGI. Trimming left V 6 bases short and J 1 base short, with 15 bases between. This CDR3 contains 15 residues. CDR3 bases: TGTGCCAGCAGCCCCTTTGTGGCCCAGAACACTGAAGCTTTCTTT. Amino acids: CASSPFVAQNTEAFF.

The chain recombines TRBV19 with TRBJ1-1, with D uncertain. V was clipped by 3 bases and J by 5 bases, with 13 bases between them. The CDR3 covers 14 residues. From germline, CDR1 is LNHDA and CDR2 SQIVND (reference sequence). CDR3 in DNA: TGTGCCAGTAGTATGGGCGGGAGGCTAACTGAAGCTTTCTTT. This encodes CASSMGGRLTEAFF.

The chain uses TRBV10-3 and TRBJ2-5; 7 bases are shared with TRBD2. Trimming cost V 4 bases and J 1 base; bases outside gene matches: 6. Germline assignment: CDR1 ENHRY and CDR2 SYGVKD. The CDR3 runs 15 residues. CDR3 DNA: TGTGCCATCAGTGGTCAGGGCGGGGGCCAAGAGACCCAGTACTTC. The encoded protein is CAISGQGGGQETQYF.

The chain links TRBV29-1 to TRBJ2-6, with D perhaps TRBD1 (5 bases). The germline V gene encodes CDR1 SQVTM and CDR2 ANQGSEA. The CDR3 is 15 residues long. Trimming pared 4 bases from V and 0 bases from J, leaving 10 bases between. CDR3 sequence: CSVADSPSGANVLTF. The CDR3 DNA follows: TGCAGCGTTGCAGACAGTCCCTCTGGGGCCAACGTCCTGACTTTC.

V gene TRBV6-2 or TRBV6-3 combines with J gene TRBJ2-1; tentative D call: TRBD1 (5 bases). With 4 bases removed from V and 7 bases from J, the gap between germline ends came to 11 bases. The CDR3 is 13 amino acids. Germline V gives CDR1 MNHEY, CDR2 SVGEGT. CDR3 coding DNA: TGTGCCAGCAGTTCCCCCGCAGGGAATGAGCAGTTCTTC. It is translated as CASSSPAGNEQFF.

The chain employs TRBV29-1 and TRBJ1-1, with 8 bases that match TRBD1. Losses at the gene ends were 0 bases for V and 9 bases for J; bases not matched to a gene: 6. From germline, CDR1 is SQVTM and CDR2 ANQGSEA. The CDR3 is 13 residues long. The CDR3 DNA reads as TGCAGCGTTGAAGATCAAAGGACAGGGAAAGCTTTCTTT. This sequence encodes CSVEDQRTGKAFF.

V and J are TRBV5-4 and TRBJ2-7; 10 bases fit TRBD1. Losses at the gene ends were 4 bases for V and 2 bases for J; bases not matched to a gene: 6. The CDR3 has 15 amino acids. Germline V gene lookup returns CDR1 SGHNT and CDR2 YYREEE (reference sequence). CDR3 nucleotide sequence: TGTGCCAGCAGCCCGGAAGGGACAGGGGCCTACGAGCAGTACTTC. Translating it yields CASSPEGTGAYEQYF. Complete variable domain (other parts from reference TRBV5-4 and TRBJ2-7): ETGVTQSPTHLIKTRGQQVTLRCSSQSGHNTVSWYQQALGQGPQFIFQYYREEENGRGNFPPRFSGLQFPNYSSELNVNALELDDSALYLCASSPEGTGAYEQYFGPGTRLTVT.

The chain links TRBV19 to TRBJ1-5, with 7 bases lining up with TRBD1. The CDR3 is 15 amino acids. Germline V gives CDR1 LNHDA, CDR2 SQIVND (reference sequence). J lost 6 bases, V lost 1 base, and 6 bases had no gene match. CDR3: CASSIGGGASQPQHF. In DNA form, the CDR3 reads TGTGCCAGTAGTATAGGAGGGGGCGCCTCTCAGCCCCAGCATTTT.

The chain uses TRBV4-3 and TRBJ1-1, with D uncertain. Germline values: CDR1 LGHNA, CDR2 YSLEER. V gave up 1 base and J gave up 4 bases, with 10 bases separating them. This CDR3 is 14 amino acids long. Here the CDR3 DNA reads TGCGCCAGCAGCCAAGGGAGTAGAAGCACTGAAGCTTTCTTT. This codes for CASSQGSRSTEAFF.

The chain combines TRBV6-6 with TRBJ1-2; 9 nucleotides align to TRBD1. This CDR3 has 14 residues. CDR1 is MNHNY, CDR2 SVGAGI, per germline (reference sequence). The trim removed 7 bases at V and 3 bases at J, leaving 6 bases unmatched. This CDR3 is CASTTGQGYYGYTF. The CDR3 DNA sequence: TGTGCCAGCACTACGGGACAGGGATACTATGGCTACACCTTC.

This chain connects TRBV11-2 to TRBJ2-1, with TRBD2 matching 8 bases. CDR3 length equals 16 residues. Germline CDR1 and CDR2: SGHAT and FQNNGV. V lost 5 bases to trimming and J lost 11 bases; unmatched junction nucleotides: 17. CDR3 amino acids: CASSLIRGSGSFQQFF. The CDR3 coding sequence is TGTGCCAGCAGCCTAATTCGGGGGAGCGGGAGTTTTCAGCAGTTCTTC.

The V and J genes are TRBV30 and TRBJ2-3; 10 nucleotides align to TRBD2. This CDR3 spans 15 amino acids. Germline CDR1 GTSNPN, CDR2 SVGIG (reference sequence). Losses at the gene ends were 0 bases for V and 2 bases for J; bases not matched to a gene: 2. The CDR3 DNA reads as TGTGCCTGGAGTGTAGGACTAGCGGACACAGATACGCAGTATTTT. Protein sequence: CAWSVGLADTDTQYF.

With regard to this clone: It is likely a read error, because the conserved phenylalanine at the end of the CDR3 is missing. No DNA is shown, since the ends of the CDR3 on it are uncertain; the CDR3 is the one TCRdb lists. The rearrangement joins TRBV6-1 to TRBJ1-2. The CDR3 numbers 12 amino acids, ends counted. Germline V lookup: CDR1 MNHNS, CDR2 SASEGT. Here the CDR3 reads CASSEAEAAFST.

The chain has TRBV9 and TRBJ2-1; TRBD1 might be the D (6 bases). This CDR3 comprises 15 residues. The ends were cut back, 4 bases at V and 3 bases at J, with 14 bases in the middle. Germline V gene data show CDR1 as SGDLS and CDR2 as YYNGEE. The DNA for the CDR3 is TGTGCCAGCAGCACAAACCCGGACAGCTACAATGAGCAGTTCTTC. This sequence encodes CASSTNPDSYNEQFF.

The V and J genes are TRBV19 and TRBJ2-7; 7 bases match TRBD1. The CDR3 has 14 residues. Germline lookup yields CDR1 LNHDA and CDR2 SQIVND (reference sequence). Germline trimming cut 5 bases from V and 3 bases from J; bases unmatched to any gene: 7. CDR3 region: CASSAPGQFYEQYF. CDR3 bases: TGTGCCAGTAGTGCCCCGGGACAGTTCTACGAGCAGTACTTC.

The chain carries TRBV5-8 and TRBJ1-1; no clear D. There are 14 residues in the CDR3. Trimming took 6 bases from V and 0 from J, leaving 12 bases between them. Germline loops: CDR1 SGHTS, CDR2 YDEGEE. The CDR3 loop reads CASTLYSMNTEAFF. The DNA for the CDR3 is TGTGCCAGCACCCTATATTCTATGAACACTGAAGCTTTCTTT.

The genes are TRBV3-1 (or the pseudogene TRBV3-2) and TRBJ2-1, with 8 bases identical to TRBD2. Germline lookup yields CDR1 LGHDT and CDR2 YNNKEL (reference sequence). J gave up 7 bases and V 2 bases, and 10 bases lay outside the gene matches. This CDR3 is built from 16 residues. The CDR3 loop is CASSQPLTSAQNEQFF. The DNA for the CDR3 is TGTGCCAGCAGCCAACCTTTGACTAGCGCCCAAAATGAGCAGTTCTTC.

The V gene is TRBV5-1, the J gene TRBJ2-1, with 9 positions matching TRBD1. The CDR3 extends over 15 amino acids. V was clipped by 3 bases and J by 4 bases; unmatched bases: 5. Per the germline V gene, CDR1 is SGHRS and CDR2 is YFSETQ. CDR3 bases: TGCGCCAGCAGCTCCCGGGACAGGGTGTACAATGAGCAGTTCTTC. Encoded protein: CASSSRDRVYNEQFF.

This clone was counted a single time. At one end, the junction sequence differs from germline, possibly due to a read error. The chain couples TRBV6-6 to TRBJ2-5, with 8 bases aligning to TRBD2. Germline CDR1 reads MNHNY; CDR2 reads SVGAGI (reference sequence). The CDR3 consists of 13 residues. This chain's CDR3 is CASSRLALETPHF. CDR3 DNA sequence: TGTGCCAGCAGCCGACTAGCGCTCGAAACCCCACACTTC.

This chain uses TRBV11-2 with TRBJ1-2; TRBD1 matches at 7 bases. This CDR3 contains 17 residues. V dropped 5 bases and J dropped 6; count of bases not matched to a gene: 18. Germline CDR1 is SGHAT and CDR2 is FQNNGV. CDR3 sequence reads: CASSPFAGGRYLDGYTF. DNA of the CDR3: TGTGCCAGCAGCCCTTTTGCAGGGGGGAGGTACTTGGATGGCTACACCTTC.

This clone was detected once. The genes are TRBV5-1 and TRBJ2-3; 8 bases are a match to TRBD2. V shed 5 bases, J shed 3 bases, and the junction held 8 bases outside the gene matches. The CDR3 length is 15 residues. Germline CDR1 SGHRS, CDR2 YFSETQ. The CDR3 sequence is CASRSRTSLTDTQYF. The DNA for the CDR3 is TGCGCCAGCAGGAGCAGGACTAGCCTAACAGATACGCAGTATTTT. The full variable domain, completed using reference TRBV5-1 and TRBJ2-3, is KAGVTQTPRYLIKTRGQQVTLSCSPISGHRSVSWYQQTPGQGLQFLFEYFSETQRNKGNFPGRFSGRQFSNSRSEMNVSTLELGDSALYLCASRSRTSLTDTQYFGPGTRLTVL.

The chain is built from TRBV7-6 and TRBJ2-5; 7 bases are a match to TRBD2. The trim removed 1 base at V and 2 bases at J, leaving 4 bases unmatched. The CDR3 loop spans 15 amino acids. The germline gives CDR1 SGHVS, CDR2 FNYEAQ. The CDR3 spells CASSLGPGGQETQYF. The CDR3 DNA is TGTGCCAGCAGCTTAGGGCCCGGGGGGCAAGAGACCCAGTACTTC.